The next 30 T cell receptor beta chains were all read from a single sample in a study of tumor-infiltrating lymphocytes in primary liver carcinoma. The study co-extracted DNA and RNA from around 20-30 mg of unsorted bulk tissue. A constant-region primer primed TCR beta cDNA synthesis from 400 to 550 ng of total RNA. Three-round nested multiplex PCR performed with slightly modified ARM-PCR produced the TCR beta libraries. For approximately 10 cycles apiece, the opening two PCR rounds ran with TRBV1-TRBV30 forward primers and a C-beta reverse primer. One entry per CDR3 protein, called by TCRdb with MiXCR from the multiplex PCR reads. This sample has about 22,000 distinct CDR3 sequences, with over 60% found just once. The sequenced sample consisted of liver tumor tissue from sampling region 1. Subset described: tumor region T1, superior pole. These receptor sequences come from a woman aged 25 to 39 with primary liver carcinoma and hepatitis B virus infection.

The CDR3: CAISVRGTGTDTQYF. The CDR3 bases are TGTGCCATCAGTGTACGCGGGACAGGGACCGATACGCAGTATTTT. V is TRBV10-3 and J is TRBJ2-3; 9 positions match TRBD1. J lost 6 bases, V lost 4 bases, and 8 bases had no gene match. This CDR3 spans 15 amino acids. Germline-derived CDR1 and CDR2 are ENHRY and SYGVKD.

This clonotype was observed a single time. The chain couples TRBV4-3 to TRBJ2-7; TRBD1 agrees at 9 bases. Germline V gives CDR1 LGHNA, CDR2 YSLEER. This CDR3 comprises 18 residues. The ends lost 1 base at V and 4 bases at J; junction bases unmatched: 14. The CDR3 coding sequence is TGCGCCAGCAGCCAAGTTGTGACAGGGGGTCACATTAGATACGAGCAGTACTTC. Protein product: CASSQVVTGGHIRYEQYF.

The V call is TRBV29-1, the J call TRBJ2-4, with TRBD2 matching 10 bases. CDR3 length: 15 amino acids. The J segment lost 9 bases and the V segment lost 3 bases, leaving 11 bases of the junction unmatched. Germline assignment: CDR1 SQVTM and CDR2 ANQGSEA. CDR3 in amino acids: CSVDGLAGDVIIQYF. The CDR3, as DNA: TGCAGCGTTGACGGGCTAGCGGGAGATGTGATCATTCAGTACTTC.

As regards this clonotype: One end of the junction does not line up with germline, which may come from a read error. The chain joins TRBV6-5 to TRBJ2-2; 8 nucleotides align to TRBD1. The CDR3 covers 15 residues. Germline V gene data show CDR1 as MNHEY and CDR2 as SVGAGI. This chain's CDR3 is CASSPRTGYTGELFF. The DNA for the CDR3 is TGCGCCAGCAGTCCGCGGACAGGGTACACCGGGGAACTGTTTTTT.

V is TRBV5-4 and J is TRBJ2-3, with D maybe TRBD1 (5 bases). The end of the DNA is better explained by TRBJ1-5, so the J call may be wrong. Germline-derived CDR1 and CDR2 are SGHNT and YYREEE (reference sequence). This CDR3 has 17 amino acids. The CDR3 DNA reads TGTGCCAGCGGCGTAGACGGACATCCTCCACCCTCAGATACGCAGCATTTT. This translates into CASGVDGHPPPSDTQHF.

This clonotype has ten or more counts. The chain combines TRBV7-9 with TRBJ1-1, with D perhaps matching TRBD1 (5 bases). Germline CDR1 reads SEHNR; CDR2 reads FQNEAQ (reference sequence). This CDR3 region has 14 residues. V was trimmed by 3 bases and J by 1 base, leaving 9 bases between them. In DNA form, the CDR3 reads TGTGCCAGCAGCTTCGGGCAGGGGAACACTGAAGCTTTCTTT. This translates into CASSFGQGNTEAFF. Variable domain in full (rest from reference TRBV7-9 and TRBJ1-1): DTGVSQNPRHKITKRGQNVTFRCDPISEHNRLYWYRQTLGQGPEFLTYFQNEAQLEKSRLLSDRFSAERPKGSFSTLEIQRTEQGDSAMYLCASSFGQGNTEAFFGQGTRLTVV.

This clonotype was picked up a small number of times. V and J are TRBV14 and TRBJ2-7; the D is unclear. This CDR3 has 15 amino acids. V lost 6 bases to trimming and J lost 5 bases, with 20 bases between them. Germline V lookup: CDR1 SGHDN, CDR2 FVKESK. The CDR3 region has the DNA TGTGCCAGCAGTCAGGCGGCGGAGACTGACCACGAGCAGTACTTC. Its translation is CASSQAAETDHEQYF.

Of note for this clonotype: The junction differs from germline at one of its ends, possibly a read error. V and J are TRBV25-1 and TRBJ1-2; the D is unclear. The CDR3 spans 14 residues. The germline V gene encodes CDR1 MGHDK and CDR2 SYGVNS. CDR3 region: CARSEAARNYGYTF. CDR3 DNA sequence: TGTGCCAGAAGTGAGGCCGCCAGAAACTATGGCTACACCTTC.

Points on this clonotype: One end of the junction does not line up with germline, which may come from a read error. The J gene is TRBJ1-2, the V gene TRBV11-2; unclear D gene. The CDR3 covers 14 residues. Germline CDR1 is SGHAT and CDR2 is FQNNGV. The CDR3 coding sequence is TGTGCCAGCAGATTAAGGGAAGCTAACTATGGCAACATCTTC. Translated, it gives CASRLREANYGNIF.

A remark on this clonotype: This may arise from a read error, as a much more abundant clone is one base away. The J gene is TRBJ2-7, the V gene TRBV29-1; 9 bases agree with TRBD1. The germline V gene encodes CDR1 SQVTM and CDR2 ANQGSEA. The CDR3 has 14 residues. In nucleotides, the CDR3 is TGCAACGTTATAACAGGGGGCAGCCCCTACGAGCAGTACTTC. It translates to CNVITGGSPYEQYF.

This clonotype rates as medium-sized. The chain employs TRBV12-3 or TRBV12-4 and TRBJ2-1; D ambiguous. The CDR3 spans 14 residues. V was clipped by 2 bases and J by 4 bases, with 9 bases between them. CDR3 residues: CASSLPRLYNEQFF. The CDR3 coding sequence is TGTGCCAGCAGTTTACCCAGACTGTACAATGAGCAGTTCTTC.

Points on this clonotype: The CDR3 end shows no conserved phenylalanine or tryptophan, and so a read error is likely. The limits of the CDR3 on the DNA are not certain, so only TCRdb's listed CDR3 is given. V is TRBV5-6 and J is TRBJ1-1; the table names TRBD1, a call not compared with the DNA. Per the germline V gene, CDR1 is SGHDT and CDR2 is YYEEEE. The CDR3 totals 13 residues, both ends included. This chain's CDR3 is CASSFRGRRGALY.

Turning to this clonotype: Since the CDR3 does not end with the conserved phenylalanine or tryptophan, this likely comes from a read error. This chain uses TRBV5-8 with TRBJ2-1; 9 nucleotides align to TRBD1. There are 13 residues in the CDR3. Germline V gene data show CDR1 as SGHTS and CDR2 as YDEGEE. CDR3 amino acids: CASSLDRGNEQFL. CDR3 bases: TGTGCCAGCAGTTTGGACAGGGGTAATGAGCAGTTCCTC.

Only a few counts were recorded for this clonotype. In DNA, the CDR3 is TGTGCCAGCAGCTTGGACGGTAGAATTGCCTACAATGAGCAGTTCTTC. As protein: CASSLDGRIAYNEQFF. This chain connects TRBV5-6 to TRBJ2-1; D remains ambiguous. The germline CDR1 and CDR2 sequences are SGHDT and YYEEEE. V gave up 0 bases and J gave up 2 bases, with 12 bases separating them. The CDR3 runs to 16 residues.

To note about this clonotype: This is likely a read error, given that the CDR3 carries no conserved phenylalanine or tryptophan at its end. This rearrangement joins TRBV11-1 to TRBJ1-1, with TRBD1 identical over 7 bases. The germline CDR1 and CDR2 sequences are SGHAT and FQDESV (reference sequence). The CDR3 loop spans 15 amino acids. Here the CDR3 reads CASSSTGTVNTEAFS. In nucleotides, the CDR3 is TGTGCAAGCAGCTCGACCGGGACAGTGAACACTGAAGCTTTCTCT.

A word on this clonotype: The junction and the germline gene differ at one end; a read error may be behind it. V gene TRBV13 combines with J gene TRBJ2-3; D unresolved. Per the germline V gene, CDR1 is PRHDT and CDR2 is FYEKMQ (reference sequence). This CDR3 is built from 13 residues. This CDR3 is CASGLALTDTQYF. Here the CDR3 DNA reads TGTGCCAGCGGCTTAGCTTTAACAGATACGCAGTATTTT.

The genes are TRBV11-3 and TRBJ1-1; D is ambiguous. Trimming shortened V by 6 bases and J by 7 bases, and 12 bases separated the two germline ends. CDR3 length: 12 residues. Germline V CDR1 and CDR2: SGHNT, YENEEA. The CDR3 DNA follows: TGTGCCAGCAGGGAAGGGAGCAATGAAGCTTTCTTT. This gives the protein CASREGSNEAFF.

The chain recombines TRBV11-1 with TRBJ1-1; D is ambiguous. This CDR3 region has 15 residues. V dropped 5 bases and J dropped 0 bases, with 13 bases sitting between them. Germline values: CDR1 SGHAT, CDR2 FQDESV (reference sequence). CDR3 loop: CASSQTGTVNTEAFF. In DNA, the CDR3 is TGTGCCAGCAGCCAAACCGGCACAGTGAACACTGAAGCTTTCTTT.

The J gene is TRBJ2-5, the V gene TRBV11-2; 9 bases are a match to TRBD2. The J segment lost 4 bases and the V segment lost 4 bases, leaving 10 bases of the junction unmatched. The CDR3 is made up of 16 amino acids. Germline assignment: CDR1 SGHAT and CDR2 FQNNGV. The chain's CDR3 is CASSYSRGSGRETQYF. The CDR3 nucleotides are TGTGCCAGCAGCTACTCCCGTGGTAGCGGGAGAGAGACCCAGTACTTC.

Concerning this clonotype itself: Since the CDR3 does not end with the conserved phenylalanine or tryptophan, this likely comes from a read error. This chain links TRBV5-4 with TRBJ2-3; tentatively, D is TRBD1 (5 bases). The CDR3 totals 16 residues. CDR1 and CDR2 from the germline V gene are SGHNT and YYREEE (reference sequence). The germline V and J ends were trimmed by 4 bases and 2 bases, with 17 bases remaining between them. The CDR3 nucleotides are TGTGCCAGCAGCGTAGACGGACACCCTCCCACAGATACGCAGTATTTA. Translation: CASSVDGHPPTDTQYL.

This clonotype was counted a few times. The CDR3 does not close with the conserved phenylalanine or tryptophan, likely indicating a read error. The rearrangement joins TRBV11-3 to TRBJ2-7; 8 nucleotides line up with TRBD1. Germline CDR1 SGHNT, CDR2 YENEEA. This CDR3 is 15 amino acids long. The V gene end was trimmed by 5 bases and the J gene end by 2 bases; junction bases not matched to a gene: 8. The DNA for the CDR3 is TGTGCCAGCAGCCTCGGGACAGGTACTACCTACGAGCAGTACCTC. Translation gives CASSLGTGTTYEQYL.

The table lists this clonotype with a count of one. Possible read error: a much larger clone is one base away. This chain links TRBV14 with TRBJ2-7; the D is unclear. Germline-derived CDR1 and CDR2 are SGHDN and FVKESK. The CDR3 totals 11 residues. The CDR3 DNA reads TGTGCCGGCAGCCACCACCGCAAGCAGTACTTC. Protein sequence: CAGSHHRKQYF.

Worth noting for this clonotype: Mismatch with germline at one junction end may stem from a read error. This chain links TRBV11-3 with TRBJ2-1; perhaps TRBD2 as D (6 bases). This CDR3 has 17 residues. CDR1 is SGHNT and CDR2 is YENEEA in the germline V gene. CDR3 sequence: CASSLGLLTGDYNEQFF. CDR3 bases: TGTGCCAGCAGTTTAGGCCTACTAACGGGAGACTACAATGAGCAGTTCTTC.

The rearrangement joins TRBV6-1 to TRBJ1-5; D unclear. Germline CDR1 reads MNHNS; CDR2 reads SASEGT. Trimming removed 4 bases at V and 5 bases at J, with 9 bases between. The CDR3 covers 13 residues. Here the CDR3 reads CASSVYGDQPQHF. As DNA, the CDR3 is TGTGCCAGCAGTGTATATGGAGATCAGCCCCAGCATTTT.

The gene calls are TRBV19 and TRBJ2-6; a weak D match, TRBD1 (5 bases). V dropped 7 bases and J dropped 17 bases, with 30 bases sitting between them. Germline V lookup: CDR1 LNHDA, CDR2 SQIVND (reference sequence). The CDR3 runs to 16 residues. This CDR3 is CASTRRRVSGANLLTF. CDR3 DNA sequence: TGTGCCAGTACCCGACGAAGGGTGAGTGGGGCCAACCTCTTGACTTTC.

Judged by abundance, this clonotype is medium-sized. The V and J genes are TRBV5-5 and TRBJ1-4; D remains unclear. The CDR3 runs to 19 residues. Trimming pared 1 base from V and 0 bases from J, leaving 19 bases between. The germline CDR1 and CDR2 sequences are SGHKS and YYEKEE (reference sequence). The CDR3 here is CASSLRLGGRVATNEKLFF. CDR3 coding DNA: TGTGCCAGCAGCTTGAGGTTAGGCGGACGGGTTGCAACTAATGAAAAACTGTTTTTT.

The table lists this clonotype with a count of one. This may be a read error: a much more frequent sequence differs by one nucleotide. The chain recombines TRBV10-3 with TRBJ2-6; no clear D. This CDR3 spans 14 amino acids. Per the germline V gene, CDR1 is ENHRY and CDR2 is SYGVKD. Trimming took 3 bases from V and 0 from J, leaving 3 bases between them. The CDR3 DNA follows: TGTGCCATCAGTGACCCCTCTGGGGCCAACGTCCTGACTTTC. Amino acid sequence: CAISDPSGANVLTF.

The table lists this clonotype with a few counts. One end of the junction does not line up with germline, which may come from a read error. The rearrangement uses TRBV6-5 and TRBJ2-3; 8 positions match TRBD2. The CDR3 has 14 residues. Germline values: CDR1 MNHEY, CDR2 SVGAGI. CDR3 loop: CASNEAGALDTQCF. The CDR3 bases are TGCGCCAGCAATGAAGCGGGAGCTCTAGATACGCAGTGTTTT.

Concerning this clonotype itself: The conserved closing phenylalanine or tryptophan is absent in this CDR3, likely reflecting a read error. The chain has TRBV5-4 and TRBJ2-7; D unresolved. V gave up 1 base and J gave up 4 bases, with 9 bases separating them. In germline, CDR1 is SGHNT, CDR2 YYREEE (reference sequence). This CDR3 has 13 amino acids. The DNA for the CDR3 is TGTGCCAGCAGCTTGATAGGGTATTACGAGCAGTACTCC. Translation gives CASSLIGYYEQYS.

Worth noting for this clonotype: At one of its ends the junction is not consistent with the germline gene, which may arise from a read error. V gene TRBV6-5 combines with J gene TRBJ2-2; D might be TRBD2 (6 bases). The CDR3 has 14 residues. CDR1 is MNHEY and CDR2 is SVGAGI in the germline V gene. CDR3 bases: TGTGTCAGCAGCCTCGGCGGGGCTGTCGGGGAGCTGTTTTTT. Translating gives CVSSLGGAVGELFF.